The 26 T cell receptor beta chains listed next were all sequenced from one sample in a study of identical twins. TCRdb called the 5' RACE reads again in MiXCR, with one record for every CDR3 protein. The sample consists of around 250,000 distinct CDR3 sequences, about 8.9% of them appearing once. These data are also associated with another study on yellow fever vaccine responses in identical twins.

The sequencing sample was made of CD8+ T cells sorted from blood. These receptors were collected from a woman under 30 in good health.

This clonotype was detected many times. The genes are TRBV15 and TRBJ2-5; the match to TRBD2 covers 10 bases. This CDR3 spans 16 amino acids. Germline V CDR1 and CDR2: LNHNV, YYDKDF (reference sequence). Trimming cost V 1 base and J 1 base; bases outside gene matches: 3. The DNA for the CDR3 is TGTGCCACCAGCAGAGCTGGACTAGCGGTCCAAGAGACCCAGTACTTC. Its protein product is CATSRAGLAVQETQYF.

This clonotype turned up a few times. The chain joins TRBV27 to TRBJ2-1, with 9 bases fitting TRBD2. The CDR3 loop spans 16 amino acids. CDR1 is MNHEY, CDR2 SMNVEV, per germline (reference sequence). V was pared by 4 bases and J by 9 bases, with 13 bases of the junction left unmatched. The CDR3 region is CASSSRGLAGPGEQFF. The CDR3 region has the DNA TGTGCCAGCAGTTCCAGGGGACTAGCCGGCCCTGGTGAGCAGTTCTTC.

Ten or more counts support this clonotype. The chain carries TRBV10-2 and TRBJ2-7; tentative D call: TRBD2 (5 bases). The CDR3 covers 13 residues. Germline V CDR1 and CDR2: WSHSY, SAAADI. The V and J ends lost 10 bases and 5 bases respectively, with 18 bases between them. CDR3 amino acids: CATNGLRPDEQYF. In DNA form, the CDR3 reads TGCGCCACGAACGGACTGCGCCCGGACGAGCAGTACTTC.

The chain carries TRBV28 and TRBJ2-1; no firm D call. The germline V gene encodes CDR1 MDHEN and CDR2 SYDVKM. The CDR3 length is 14 residues. Trimming removed 5 bases from V and 4 bases from J, with 12 bases in between. CDR3 sequence (DNA): TGTGCCAGCAGTCCAATTCCGGAATACAATGAGCAGTTCTTC. Amino acids: CASSPIPEYNEQFF.

This clonotype has more than one count but fewer than ten. The rearrangement joins TRBV4-3 to TRBJ2-7; tentatively, D is TRBD2 (6 bases). Trimming removed 0 bases from V and 4 bases from J, with 13 bases in between. Germline loops: CDR1 LGHNA, CDR2 YSLEER. This CDR3 has 15 residues. CDR3: CASSQDRGIGYEQYF. Here the CDR3 DNA reads TGCGCCAGCAGCCAAGATCGCGGGATCGGTTACGAGCAGTACTTC.

The CDR3 here is CASGLKKGHEQFF. In DNA, the CDR3 is TGTGCCAGCGGCCTTAAGAAAGGGCATGAGCAGTTCTTC. The chain is built from TRBV7-9 and TRBJ2-1; D gene ambiguous. Germline lookup yields CDR1 SEHNR and CDR2 FQNEAQ (reference sequence). The CDR3 is 13 residues long. V lost 8 bases and J 8 bases, leaving 16 bases between the germline ends.

This rearrangement joins TRBV5-8 to TRBJ2-5; TRBD1 might be the D (6 bases). The CDR3 loop spans 15 amino acids. Trimming cost V 6 bases and J 1 base, with 16 bases left between them. Germline V gives CDR1 SGHTS, CDR2 YDEGEE. The CDR3: CASNPSGTPQETQYF. The CDR3 nucleotides read TGTGCCAGCAATCCATCCGGGACACCCCAAGAGACCCAGTACTTC.

There are a few counts of this clonotype. The chain joins TRBV27 to TRBJ1-1; D possibly corresponds to TRBD1 (5 bases). Germline V gives CDR1 MNHEY, CDR2 SMNVEV (reference sequence). The CDR3 loop spans 14 amino acids. The V gene lost 3 bases and the J gene lost 1 base, with 9 bases spanning the gap. CDR3 amino acids: CASSLLGENTEAFF. CDR3 sequence (DNA): TGTGCCAGCAGTTTGTTGGGGGAGAACACTGAAGCTTTCTTT.

This clonotype came up a few times. The chain carries TRBV12-3 or TRBV12-4 and TRBJ2-2; no definite D call. Trimming removed 3 bases at V and 5 bases at J, with 16 bases between. The CDR3 length is 16 residues. CDR3 in amino acids: CASSFTGVVGTGELFF. CDR3 DNA sequence: TGTGCCAGCAGTTTTACGGGCGTAGTGGGGACCGGGGAGCTGTTTTTT.

This clonotype was seen ten or more times. The chain combines TRBV9 with TRBJ2-2; no firm D call. The length of the CDR3 is 12 residues. The germline V and J ends were trimmed by 2 bases and 2 bases, with 1 base remaining between them. In germline, CDR1 is SGDLS, CDR2 YYNGEE. The CDR3 is CASSVNTGELFF. The CDR3 DNA reads as TGTGCCAGCAGCGTCAACACCGGGGAGCTGTTTTTT.

This clonotype was observed a few times. The chain couples TRBV6-1 to TRBJ1-5, with TRBD1 matching over 8 bases. The V gene's germline CDR1 is MNHNS and CDR2 SASEGT. V lost 10 bases to trimming and J lost 7 bases; unmatched junction nucleotides: 12. The CDR3 consists of 14 residues. The CDR3 loop reads CATKPDRGGQPQHF. The CDR3 DNA reads TGTGCCACCAAACCAGACAGGGGAGGCCAGCCCCAGCATTTT.

The V call is TRBV20-1, the J call TRBJ2-5; 16 positions agree with TRBD2. The germline V gene has CDR1 DFQATT and CDR2 SNEGSKA (reference sequence). Germline trimming cut 4 bases from V and 1 base from J; bases unmatched to any gene: 3. This CDR3 is 16 amino acids long. The CDR3 region has the DNA TGCAGTGCTAAGGGACTAGCGGGGGGGCTCCAAGAGACCCAGTACTTC. Translating gives CSAKGLAGGLQETQYF.

This chain uses TRBV21-1 with TRBJ2-1; no DNA check was done on the table's D call, TRBD2. TRBV21-1 is tagged as a pseudogene. The length of the CDR3 is 17 residues. The CDR3 nucleotides read TGTGCCAGCAGCCCCTGTGGGATAGCGGGAGTGAGATATGAGCAGTTCTTC. Translating gives CASSPCGIAGVRYEQFF.

This chain connects TRBV7-8 to TRBJ2-3; 7 bases align to TRBD2. V dropped 7 bases and J dropped 2; count of bases not matched to a gene: 9. Germline CDR1 is SGHVS and CDR2 is FQNEAQ. This CDR3 has 15 residues. As DNA, the CDR3 is TGTGCCAGCACCGGACTAGTTAGCCACACAGATACGCAGTATTTT. Translating it yields CASTGLVSHTDTQYF.

The chain is built from TRBV20-1 and TRBJ2-7; TRBD2 agrees at 9 bases. J was trimmed by 4 bases and V by 0 bases; bases with no gene match: 4. The CDR3 runs 14 residues. Looked up from germline, CDR1 is DFQATT and CDR2 is SNEGSKA (reference sequence). CDR3 DNA: TGCAGTGCTAGAGATTCTAGCGGGACTTACGAGCAGTACTTC. Translation: CSARDSSGTYEQYF.

The sample holds many counts of this clonotype. The chain has TRBV11-2 and TRBJ2-7, with TRBD2 matching 7 bases. The CDR3 spans 12 residues. Germline CDR1 SGHAT, CDR2 FQNNGV. The J segment lost 3 bases and the V segment lost 6 bases, leaving 2 bases of the junction unmatched. CDR3 coding DNA: TGTGCCAGCAGTAGCGGGTACTACGAGCAGTACTTC. This sequence encodes CASSSGYYEQYF. The variable domain in full, completed from reference TRBV11-2 and TRBJ2-7, reads EAGVAQSPRYKIIEKRQSVAFWCNPISGHATLYWYQQILGQGPKLLIQFQNNGVVDDSQLPKDRFSAERLKGVDSTLKIQPAKLEDSAVYLCASSSGYYEQYFGPGTRLTVT.

The CDR3: CASRGQGLYEQYF. Written as DNA, the CDR3 is TGTGCCAGCAGGGGACAGGGTCTCTACGAGCAGTACTTC. J is TRBJ2-7 and V is TRBV14; 9 bases are a match to TRBD1. In germline, CDR1 is SGHDN, CDR2 FVKESK. The V gene end was trimmed by 6 bases and the J gene end by 3 bases; junction bases not matched to a gene: 3. The CDR3 is made up of 13 amino acids.

This clonotype was recorded a few times. The chain joins TRBV12-3 or TRBV12-4 to TRBJ2-5, with 8 bases lining up with TRBD1. The CDR3 extends over 18 amino acids. V gave up 0 bases and J gave up 1 base; unmatched junction bases: 10. This CDR3 reads CASSLAHLGDRSQETQYF. Written as DNA, the CDR3 is TGTGCCAGCAGTTTAGCGCATTTAGGGGACAGGTCCCAAGAGACCCAGTACTTC.

There are many counts of this clonotype. The rearrangement joins TRBV5-5 to TRBJ1-4; 9 bases are a match to TRBD1. The J segment lost 15 bases and the V segment lost 5 bases, leaving 11 bases of the junction unmatched. CDR3 length equals 13 residues. Germline V lookup: CDR1 SGHKS, CDR2 YYEKEE (reference sequence). This CDR3 reads CASRGQGKADLFF. The CDR3 DNA is TGTGCCAGCAGAGGACAGGGGAAGGCAGATTTGTTTTTT.

This chain joins TRBV5-4 and TRBJ2-2; TRBD2 matches 10 bases. Trimming cost V 1 base and J 1 base; bases outside gene matches: 10. The germline V gene has CDR1 SGHNT and CDR2 YYREEE (reference sequence). The CDR3 covers 19 residues. The CDR3 here is CASSLWGLAGDLNTGELFF. CDR3 DNA: TGTGCCAGCAGCTTGTGGGGCCTAGCGGGGGACCTGAACACCGGGGAGCTGTTTTTT.

This clonotype was counted between two and nine times. The genes are TRBV11-2 and TRBJ2-5; D is perhaps TRBD2 (5 bases). V lost 5 bases to trimming and J lost 4 bases, with 11 bases between them. CDR3 length: 13 amino acids. Germline V gene data show CDR1 as SGHAT and CDR2 as FQNNGV. The CDR3 nucleotides read TGTGCCAGCAGCGCCAGCGCGGGAGAGACCCAGTACTTC. This codes for CASSASAGETQYF.

The rearrangement uses TRBV28 and TRBJ1-1; D call uncertain. Germline CDR1 and CDR2: MDHEN and SYDVKM. Between the trimmed V and J ends, which lost 6 bases and 4 bases, there was a span of 9 bases. The CDR3 is 12 amino acids. The CDR3 DNA sequence: TGTGCCAGCAGCACTATGAGCACTGAAGCTTTCTTT. Translating gives CASSTMSTEAFF.

This clonotype turned up a few times. This chain joins TRBV20-1 and TRBJ2-4, with D perhaps matching TRBD1 or TRBD2 (5 bases each). V was cut by 4 bases and J by 9 bases, with 13 bases left in between. Germline loops: CDR1 DFQATT, CDR2 SNEGSKA (reference sequence). This CDR3 has 12 amino acids. The CDR3 protein is CSATDSGSIQYF. DNA for the CDR3: TGCAGTGCTACTGACAGTGGGAGCATTCAGTACTTC.

This chain links TRBV29-1 with TRBJ2-5; possibly TRBD1 for D (5 bases). The CDR3 is 14 amino acids. Germline CDR1 SQVTM, CDR2 ANQGSEA. V lost 0 bases and J lost 4, with 12 bases in between. The CDR3 spells CSVEEDNLSETQYF. In DNA, the CDR3 is TGCAGCGTTGAAGAGGACAATTTGTCAGAGACCCAGTACTTC.

This clonotype came up many times. The DNA for the CDR3 is TGTGCCAGCAGCCAGAAGCGGGGGAGCTCCTACAATGAGCAGTTCTTC. Encoded protein: CASSQKRGSSYNEQFF. This chain joins TRBV3-1 and TRBJ2-1, with 8 bases identical to TRBD2. The CDR3 spans 16 residues. Looked up from germline, CDR1 is LGHDT and CDR2 is YNNKEL (reference sequence). Trimming took 3 bases from V and 0 from J; bases not matched to a gene: 4.

V and J are TRBV9 and TRBJ1-6, with D maybe TRBD1 (6 bases). The CDR3 sequence is 19 residues long. The V gene lost 3 bases and the J gene lost 5 bases, with 24 bases spanning the gap. The germline V gene encodes CDR1 SGDLS and CDR2 YYNGEE. In nucleotides, the CDR3 is TGTGCCAGCAGCGGACTCCAGGGGCCCCCCAAGGAAAATAATTCACCCCTCCACTTT. Residues: CASSGLQGPPKENNSPLHF.